The TCR beta chain described here comes from a study of monozygotic twins with cystic fibrosis. Study conclusions and caveats: Clonality was generally low (median roughly 0.009), higher in the most severe patients.

The assay was immunoSEQ multiplex PCR, and TCRdb's table has in-frame clones only and misses some. The table shows 39,000 or so clones, with 85% to 95% occurring only once. Trimming cost V 0 bases and J 4 bases; bases outside gene matches: 7. The CDR3 is made up of 17 amino acids. CDR1 is LGHNA and CDR2 is YSLEER in the germline V gene. As regards this clone: The target antigen is unknown.

This chain connects TRBV4-3 to TRBJ2-3; 10 bases agree with TRBD2. The TCR originated in a boy younger than 10 with cystic fibrosis. Source material: blood. CDR3 residues: CASSQEAASGGADTQYF. The CDR3 coding sequence is TGCGCCAGCAGCCAAGAGGCAGCTAGCGGGGGAGCAGATACGCAGTATTTT.